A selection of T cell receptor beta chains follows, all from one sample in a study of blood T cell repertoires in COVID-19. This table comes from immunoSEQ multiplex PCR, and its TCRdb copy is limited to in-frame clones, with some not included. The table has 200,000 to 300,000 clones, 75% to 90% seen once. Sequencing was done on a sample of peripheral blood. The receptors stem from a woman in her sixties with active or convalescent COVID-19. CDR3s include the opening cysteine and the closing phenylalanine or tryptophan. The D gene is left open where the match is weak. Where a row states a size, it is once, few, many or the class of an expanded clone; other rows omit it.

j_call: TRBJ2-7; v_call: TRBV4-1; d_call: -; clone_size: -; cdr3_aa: CASSQEAKSSYEQYF; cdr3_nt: TGCGCCAGCAGCCAAGAAGCGAAATCAAGTTACGAGCAGTACTTC
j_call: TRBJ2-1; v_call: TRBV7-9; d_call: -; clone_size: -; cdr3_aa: CASSLAVGGEQFF; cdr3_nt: TGTGCCAGCAGCTTAGCCGTAGGGGGTGAGCAGTTCTTC
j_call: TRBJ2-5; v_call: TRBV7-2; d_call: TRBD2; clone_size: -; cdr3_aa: CASSLGGEGGETQYF; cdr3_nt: TGTGCCAGCAGCTTAGGAGGGGAGGGTGGAGAGACCCAGTACTTC
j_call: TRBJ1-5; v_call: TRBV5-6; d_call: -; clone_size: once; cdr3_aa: CASSRGGDNSNQPQHF; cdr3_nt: TGTGCCAGCAGCCGAGGCGGGGATAATAGCAATCAGCCCCAGCATTTT
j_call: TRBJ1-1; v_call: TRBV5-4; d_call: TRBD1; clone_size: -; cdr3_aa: CASSLKGANTEAFF; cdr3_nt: TGTGCCAGCAGCTTGAAGGGGGCCAACACTGAAGCTTTCTTT
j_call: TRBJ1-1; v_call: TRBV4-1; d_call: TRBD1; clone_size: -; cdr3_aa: CASSQDSGQEEGAFF; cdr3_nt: TGCGCCAGCAGCCAAGATTCGGGACAGGAGGAAGGAGCTTTCTTT
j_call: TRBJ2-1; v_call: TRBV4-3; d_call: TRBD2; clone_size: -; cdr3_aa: CASSQRWLAGVSYNEQFF; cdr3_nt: TGCGCCAGCAGCCAAAGATGGCTAGCGGGGGTCTCCTACAATGAGCAGTTCTTC
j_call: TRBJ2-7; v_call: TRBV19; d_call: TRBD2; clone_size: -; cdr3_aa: CASSPRTSFYEQYF; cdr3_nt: TGTGCCAGTAGTCCTCGGACTAGCTTCTACGAGCAGTACTTC
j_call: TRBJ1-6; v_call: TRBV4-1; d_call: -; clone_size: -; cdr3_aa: CASSQSGLGNSPLHF; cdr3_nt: TGCGCCAGCAGCCAATCGGGACTCGGAAATTCACCCCTCCACTTT
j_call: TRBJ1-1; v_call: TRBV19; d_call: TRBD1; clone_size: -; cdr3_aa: CASSKPRGRDSRAFF; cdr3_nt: TGTGCCAGTAGTAAACCCAGGGGGCGCGATTCTCGAGCTTTCTTT
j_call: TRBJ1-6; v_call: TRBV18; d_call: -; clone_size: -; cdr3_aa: CASSPQTGRNSPLHF; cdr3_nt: TGTGCCAGCTCACCACAAACGGGAAGGAATTCACCCCTCCACTTT
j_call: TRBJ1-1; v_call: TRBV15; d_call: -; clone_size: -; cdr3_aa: CATSRELHANTEAFF; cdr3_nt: TGTGCCACCAGCAGAGAACTACACGCGAACACTGAAGCTTTCTTT
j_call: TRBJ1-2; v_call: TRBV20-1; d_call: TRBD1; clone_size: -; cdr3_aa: CSVGTGEGYTF; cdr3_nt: TGCAGTGTCGGGACAGGGGAAGGCTACACCTTC
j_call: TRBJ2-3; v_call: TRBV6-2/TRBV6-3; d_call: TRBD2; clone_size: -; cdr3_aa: CASSYSSSGDTDTQYF; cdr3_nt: TGTGCCAGCAGTTACTCGTCTAGCGGTGACACAGATACGCAGTATTTT
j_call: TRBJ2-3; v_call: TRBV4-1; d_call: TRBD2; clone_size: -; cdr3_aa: CASSASGGQGYDTQYF; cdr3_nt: TGCGCCAGCAGCGCTAGCGGGGGCCAGGGATACGATACGCAGTATTTT
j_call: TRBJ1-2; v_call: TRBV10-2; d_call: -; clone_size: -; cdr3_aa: CASSESGQYGYTF; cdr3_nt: TGCGCCAGCAGTGAGTCAGGACAGTATGGCTACACCTTC
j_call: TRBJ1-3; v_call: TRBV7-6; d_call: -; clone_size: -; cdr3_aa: CASSDAPGRAGNTIYF; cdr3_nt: TGTGCCAGCAGCGACGCCCCCGGCAGGGCTGGAAACACCATATATTTT
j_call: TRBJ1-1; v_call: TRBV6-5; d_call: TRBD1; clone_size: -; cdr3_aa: CASSYEGAPMNTEAFF; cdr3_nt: TGTGCCAGCAGTTACGAGGGGGCCCCCATGAACACTGAAGCTTTCTTT
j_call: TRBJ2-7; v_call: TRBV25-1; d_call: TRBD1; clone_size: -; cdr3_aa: CASRQGTGFTYEQYF; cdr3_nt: TGTGCCAGCAGACAAGGGACAGGTTTTACCTACGAGCAGTACTTC
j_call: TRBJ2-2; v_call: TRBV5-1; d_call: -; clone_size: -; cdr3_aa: CASRQDTGELFF; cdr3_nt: TGCGCCAGCAGACAGGACACCGGGGAGCTGTTTTTT
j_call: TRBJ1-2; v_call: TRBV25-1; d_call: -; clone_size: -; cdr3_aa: CASSDRGWDGYTF; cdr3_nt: TGTGCCAGCAGTGACAGGGGTTGGGATGGCTACACCTTC
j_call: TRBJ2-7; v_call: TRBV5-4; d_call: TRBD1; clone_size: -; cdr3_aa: CASSYGTGKYEQYF; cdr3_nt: TGTGCCAGCAGCTACGGGACAGGGAAATACGAGCAGTACTTC
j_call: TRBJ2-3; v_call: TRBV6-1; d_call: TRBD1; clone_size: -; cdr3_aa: CASSDGQGAMDTQYF; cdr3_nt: TGTGCCAGCAGTGACGGACAGGGGGCGATGGATACGCAGTATTTT
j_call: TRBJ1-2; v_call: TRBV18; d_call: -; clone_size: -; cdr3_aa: CASSPGTGGYGYTF; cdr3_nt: TGTGCCAGCTCACCGGGGACGGGGGGCTATGGCTACACCTTC
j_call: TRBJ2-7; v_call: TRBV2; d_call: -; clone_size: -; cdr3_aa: CASSEAEAYEQYF; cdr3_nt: TGTGCCAGCAGTGAAGCGGAGGCCTACGAGCAGTACTTC
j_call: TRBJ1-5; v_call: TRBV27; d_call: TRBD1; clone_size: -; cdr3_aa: CASSSRPLTGYSNQPQHF; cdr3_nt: TGTGCCAGCAGTTCGCGCCCGCTGACAGGGTATAGCAATCAGCCCCAGCATTTT
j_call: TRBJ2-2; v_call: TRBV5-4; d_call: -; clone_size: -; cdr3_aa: CASSFRGGNTGELFF; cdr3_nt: TGTGCCAGCAGCTTTAGGGGGGGGAACACCGGGGAGCTGTTTTTT
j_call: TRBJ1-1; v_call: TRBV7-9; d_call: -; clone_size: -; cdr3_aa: CASSMAGLGTEAFF; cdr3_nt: TGTGCCAGCAGCATGGCAGGGTTGGGCACTGAAGCTTTCTTT
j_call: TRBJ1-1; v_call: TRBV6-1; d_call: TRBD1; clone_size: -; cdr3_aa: CASSEEAGGWTEAFF; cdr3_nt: TGTGCCAGCAGTGAAGAAGCAGGGGGTTGGACTGAAGCTTTCTTT
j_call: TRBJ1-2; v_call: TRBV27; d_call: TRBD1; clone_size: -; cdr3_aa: CASSFRQGHGYTF; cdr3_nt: TGTGCCAGCAGTTTCCGACAGGGACATGGCTACACCTTC
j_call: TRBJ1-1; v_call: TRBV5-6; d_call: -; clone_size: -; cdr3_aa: CASSLDWVLGYTEAFF; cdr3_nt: TGTGCCAGCAGCTTGGATTGGGTCTTGGGCTACACTGAAGCTTTCTTT
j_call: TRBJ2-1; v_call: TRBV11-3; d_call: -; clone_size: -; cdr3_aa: CASSSGQGLVRGNEQFF; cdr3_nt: TGTGCCAGCAGCTCAGGTCAAGGTTTAGTACGGGGCAATGAGCAGTTCTTC
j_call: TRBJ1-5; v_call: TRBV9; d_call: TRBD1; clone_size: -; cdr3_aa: CASSTGTADQPQHF; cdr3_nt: TGTGCCAGCAGCACGGGGACAGCAGATCAGCCCCAGCATTTT
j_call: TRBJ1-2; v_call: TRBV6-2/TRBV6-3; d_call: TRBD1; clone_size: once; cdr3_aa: CASSYPQGTYGYTF; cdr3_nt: TGTGCCAGCAGTTACCCACAGGGGACCTATGGCTACACCTTC
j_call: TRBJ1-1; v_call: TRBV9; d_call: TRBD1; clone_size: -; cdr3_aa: CASSPRQGANTEAFF; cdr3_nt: TGTGCCAGCAGCCCCAGACAGGGGGCGAACACTGAAGCTTTCTTT
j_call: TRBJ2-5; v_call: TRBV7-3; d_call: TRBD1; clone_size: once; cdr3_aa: CASSLGTGGRETQYF; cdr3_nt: TGTGCCAGCAGCTTAGGGACAGGGGGCAGAGAGACCCAGTACTTC
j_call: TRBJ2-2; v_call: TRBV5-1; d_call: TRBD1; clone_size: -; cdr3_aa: CASSLTTGLDTGELFF; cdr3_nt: TGCGCCAGCAGCTTGACGACAGGGCTCGACACCGGGGAGCTGTTTTTT
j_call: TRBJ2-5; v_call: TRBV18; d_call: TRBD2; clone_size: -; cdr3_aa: CASSPRTSGEETQYF; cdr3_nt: TGTGCCAGCTCACCCAGGACTAGCGGGGAGGAGACCCAGTACTTC
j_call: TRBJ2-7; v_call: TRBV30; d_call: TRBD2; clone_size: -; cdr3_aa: CAWGAGYYEQYF; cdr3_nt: TGTGCCTGGGGAGCGGGATACTACGAGCAGTACTTC
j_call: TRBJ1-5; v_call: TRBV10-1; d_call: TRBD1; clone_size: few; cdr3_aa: CASKDRGGNQPQHF; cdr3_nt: TGCGCCAGCAAGGACAGGGGAGGCAATCAGCCCCAGCATTTT
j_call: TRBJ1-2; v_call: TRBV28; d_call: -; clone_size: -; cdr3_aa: CASSLPVQNYGYTF; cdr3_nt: TGTGCCAGCAGTTTACCAGTACAGAACTATGGCTACACCTTC